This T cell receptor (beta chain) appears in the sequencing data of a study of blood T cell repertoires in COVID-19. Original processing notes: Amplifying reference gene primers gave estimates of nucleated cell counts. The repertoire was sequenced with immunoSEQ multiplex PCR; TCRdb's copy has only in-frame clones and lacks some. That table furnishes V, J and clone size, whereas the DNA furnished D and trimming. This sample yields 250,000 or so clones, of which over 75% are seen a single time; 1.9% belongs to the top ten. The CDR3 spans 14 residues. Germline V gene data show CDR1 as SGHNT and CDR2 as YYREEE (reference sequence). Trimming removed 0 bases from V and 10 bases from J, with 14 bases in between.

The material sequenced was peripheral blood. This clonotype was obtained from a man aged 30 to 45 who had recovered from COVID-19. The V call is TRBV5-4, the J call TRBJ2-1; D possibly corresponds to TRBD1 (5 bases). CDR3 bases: TGTGCCAGCAGCTTGGGTTCCGGACATCCGGAGCAGTTCTTC. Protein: CASSLGSGHPEQFF.